This T cell receptor beta chain was obtained from a study of T cells in Graves' hyperthyroidism and ophthalmopathy. On the study more broadly: The initial diagnosis was the point when peripheral blood was collected, ahead of any treatment. General observations from the study: A 13 V-J signature model discriminated ophthalmopathy versus stable hyperthyroidism.

RNA transcripts yielded amplified TCR beta CDR3 regions. First-round RT-PCR of the TCR CDR3 relied on the HTBI primer set. MiXCR, run by TCRdb on the multiplex PCR reads, gives a single entry per CDR3 protein. Of about 590,000 distinct CDR3 sequences in the sample, around 14% were seen once. With regard to this clonotype: Its antigen is currently unknown.

The CDR3 is 16 residues long. Germline V lookup: CDR1 SGHNT, CDR2 YYREEE (reference sequence). V lost 4 bases to trimming and J lost 0 bases; unmatched junction nucleotides: 8. The rearrangement uses TRBV5-4 and TRBJ2-3; TRBD2 aligns across 7 bases. The sequence came from a woman in her late teens or twenties with Graves' ophthalmopathy. The sequencing sample was made of blood. CDR3 DNA sequence: TGTGCCAGCAGCCCAAAAGCGGGACGAAGCACAGATACGCAGTATTTT. It codes for CASSPKAGRSTDTQYF.